The entry below describes one T cell receptor beta chain. No antigen is known for it. These data belong to a study of T cells after yellow fever vaccination. TCRdb called the 5' RACE reads again in MiXCR, with one record for every CDR3 protein. The sample has approximately 550,000 distinct CDR3 sequences; over 15% are singletons. Whole-study results and caveats: After the booster, approximately 96% of CD4 and roughly nine tenths of CD8 primary-response clones were re-detected.

The sequence was collected from a young man who received the YFV17D yellow fever vaccine. The specimen was PBMCs, collected 15 days after the yellow fever booster vaccination.

The CDR3 sequence is CASSSGQGRLPQHF. CDR3 nucleotides: TGTGCCAGCAGCTCTGGACAGGGGAGGTTGCCCCAGCATTTT. This sequence joins TRBV6-1 and TRBJ1-5, with 9 bases lining up with TRBD1. Looked up from germline, CDR1 is MNHNS and CDR2 is SASEGT. Losses at the gene ends were 6 bases for V and 9 bases for J; bases not matched to a gene: 9. This CDR3 has 14 residues.